This paragraph covers one T cell receptor (beta chain) sequence. The CDR3 consists of 14 residues. The V end lost 4 bases, the J end lost 2 bases, and 10 bases lay between the germline ends. CDR1 SNHLY and CDR2 FYNNEI come from the germline V gene. This sample is drawn from a study of T cell changes during pregnancy in multiple sclerosis. The method was immunoSEQ multiplex PCR; TCRdb's version includes in-frame clones alone and lacks a portion of them. Of approximately 90,000 clones in the sample, almost 95% were seen once. The gene calls are TRBV2 and TRBJ2-3; perhaps TRBD1 as D (6 bases). The input for sequencing was peripheral blood, taken after pregnancy. The clonotype comes from a female donor with multiple sclerosis, enrolled in a pregnancy study. CDR3 sequence (DNA): TGTGCCAGCAGTGGGACAGTAATCACAGATACGCAGTATTTT. Residues: CASSGTVITDTQYF.